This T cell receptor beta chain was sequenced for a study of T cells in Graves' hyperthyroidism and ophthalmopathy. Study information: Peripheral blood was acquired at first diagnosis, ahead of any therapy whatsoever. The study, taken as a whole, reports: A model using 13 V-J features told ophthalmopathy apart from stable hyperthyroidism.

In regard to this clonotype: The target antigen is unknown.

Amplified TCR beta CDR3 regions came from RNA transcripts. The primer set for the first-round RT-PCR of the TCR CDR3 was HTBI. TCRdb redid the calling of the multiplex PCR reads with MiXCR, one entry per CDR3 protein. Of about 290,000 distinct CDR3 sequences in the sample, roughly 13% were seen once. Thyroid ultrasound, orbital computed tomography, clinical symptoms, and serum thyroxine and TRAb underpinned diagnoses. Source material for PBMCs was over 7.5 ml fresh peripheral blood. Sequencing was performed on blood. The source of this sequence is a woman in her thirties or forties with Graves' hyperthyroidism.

The CDR3 DNA reads as TGCGCCAGCAGCGAGGCCGGACAGGGGGCAATCATCGGGGAGCTGTTTTTT. Encoded protein: CASSEAGQGAIIGELFF. This chain connects TRBV5-1 to TRBJ2-2, with TRBD1 matching over 11 bases. This CDR3 has 17 residues. Germline V gene lookup returns CDR1 SGHRS and CDR2 YFSETQ. J gave up 7 bases and V 4 bases, and 12 bases lay outside the gene matches.